Listed here are 20 T cell receptor beta chains from one sample, sequenced in a study of blood T cells in healthy people across ages. Primed by a sample-barcoded 5' primer and a J-beta primer mix, a second PCR proceeded for about 6 to 12 cycles. One entry per CDR3 protein, called by TCRdb with MiXCR from the 5' RACE reads. The sample lists about 1 million distinct CDR3 sequences; 40% to 55% were seen once. The sequenced sample consisted of blood. Receptor source: a woman aged 60-70 years in good health.

The table lists this clonotype with a few counts. The chain is built from TRBV7-2 and TRBJ2-1; 10 bases agree with TRBD2. Per the germline V gene, CDR1 is SGHTA and CDR2 is FQGNSA. The CDR3 has 15 residues. The junction had 9 bases not matched to a gene; V was cut back by 5 bases and J by 8 bases. CDR3 bases: TGTGCCAGCAGCATGGGACTAGCGAAGGGCGATGAGCAGTTCTTC. Its protein is CASSMGLAKGDEQFF.

The chain employs TRBV29-1 and TRBJ2-7, with D tentatively TRBD1 (6 bases). The CDR3 loop spans 13 amino acids. In germline, CDR1 is SQVTM, CDR2 ANQGSEA. Trimming stripped 7 bases from V and 0 bases from J, with 13 bases between. As DNA, the CDR3 is TGCAGCGGGTACAGGGCGAACTCCTACGAGCAGTACTTC. Its translation is CSGYRANSYEQYF.

Details on this clonotype: A read error may account for a junction end that differs from germline. Here the CDR3 reads CASSNIAVRETRYF. The CDR3 coding sequence is TGTGCCAGCAGTAATATAGCGGTGAGGGAGACCCGGTACTTC. The gene calls are TRBV6-5 and TRBJ2-5, with a tentative D call TRBD2 (6 bases). CDR3 size: 14 residues. CDR1 and CDR2 (germline): MNHEY, SVGAGI.

The chain uses TRBV6-5 and TRBJ2-7, with D unresolved. The ends were cut back, 5 bases at V and 3 bases at J, with 11 bases in the middle. The CDR3 consists of 13 residues. The germline V gene has CDR1 MNHEY and CDR2 SVGAGI. CDR3 region: CASSIDLNYEQYF. The CDR3 DNA follows: TGTGCCAGCAGTATAGACCTGAACTACGAGCAGTACTTC.

This chain connects TRBV27 to TRBJ2-5, with TRBD1 identical over 7 bases. This CDR3 spans 14 amino acids. Trimming took 5 bases from V and 2 from J; bases not matched to a gene: 5. The V gene's germline CDR1 is MNHEY and CDR2 SMNVEV (reference sequence). Here the CDR3 reads CASSPWTGQETQYF. The DNA for the CDR3 is TGTGCCAGCAGTCCATGGACAGGACAAGAGACCCAGTACTTC.

The V gene is TRBV28, the J gene TRBJ1-5, with a possible D match to TRBD1 (6 bases). Deletions cut 6 bases from V and 7 bases from J, with 16 bases between. The germline V gene has CDR1 MDHEN and CDR2 SYDVKM. CDR3 length: 14 residues. This chain's CDR3 is CASRHRQAMQPQHF. CDR3 DNA sequence: TGTGCCAGCAGACACCGACAGGCGATGCAGCCCCAGCATTTT. The variable domain in full, completed from reference TRBV28 and TRBJ1-5, reads DVKVTQSSRYLVKRTGEKVFLECVQDMDHENMFWYRQDPGLGLRLIYFSYDVKMKEKGDIPEGYSVSREKKERFSLILESASTNQTSMYLCASRHRQAMQPQHFGDGTRLSIL.

The chain recombines TRBV11-2 with TRBJ2-3; 8 nucleotides line up with TRBD2. This CDR3 is 18 amino acids long. The V gene's germline CDR1 is SGHAT and CDR2 FQNNGV. Unmatched junction bases numbered 9, after V lost 1 base and J lost 0 bases. This CDR3 is CASSLGLGSGTSTDTQYF. Here the CDR3 DNA reads TGTGCCAGCAGCTTAGGGCTGGGTAGCGGGACTAGCACAGATACGCAGTATTTT.

This clonotype occurred a few times. The chain links TRBV28 to TRBJ1-5; 8 bases match TRBD1. The germline CDR1 and CDR2 sequences are MDHEN and SYDVKM. The ends lost 3 bases at V and 1 base at J; junction bases unmatched: 2. The CDR3 has 15 amino acids. The CDR3 nucleotides are TGTGCCAGCAGTTTGAGACAGGGGAGCAATCAGCCCCAGCATTTT. Encoded protein: CASSLRQGSNQPQHF.

Points on this clonotype: A read error may explain this, as a much larger clone is one base away. This rearrangement joins TRBV10-1 to TRBJ2-1; 8 positions agree with TRBD2. The CDR3 extends over 14 amino acids. The ends lost 4 bases at V and 7 bases at J; junction bases unmatched: 6. The germline V gene has CDR1 WNHNN and CDR2 SYGVQD (reference sequence). This CDR3 reads CASSGKLAANEQFF. The CDR3 DNA reads TGCGCCAGCAGTGGAAAACTAGCGGCTAATGAGCAGTTCTTC.

This clonotype appeared a single time. This chain uses TRBV9 with TRBJ2-1; D remains ambiguous. The CDR3 consists of 13 residues. The V and J ends lost 3 bases and 3 bases respectively, with 7 bases between them. Germline assignment: CDR1 SGDLS and CDR2 YYNGEE. CDR3 nucleotides: TGTGCCAGCAGCGAAGGAGACTACAATGAGCAGTTCTTC. It specifies CASSEGDYNEQFF.

This sequence joins TRBV29-1 and TRBJ1-2; the match to TRBD1 covers 10 bases. V was pared by 6 bases and J by 3 bases, with 4 bases of the junction left unmatched. This CDR3 is 13 amino acids long. Germline CDR1 reads SQVTM; CDR2 reads ANQGSEA. The chain's CDR3 is CSVGTGEDYGYTF. In nucleotides, the CDR3 is TGCAGCGTCGGGACAGGGGAGGACTATGGCTACACCTTC.

This clonotype was found a few times. J is TRBJ2-7 and V is TRBV4-1; 8 nucleotides match TRBD1. The V segment lost 4 bases and the J segment 2 bases; nucleotides outside the gene matches: 10. CDR1 and CDR2 (germline): MGHRA, YSYEKL. CDR3 length equals 16 residues. The CDR3 region is CASSPDIAGQAYEQYF. The CDR3 region has the DNA TGCGCCAGCAGCCCAGATATTGCGGGACAGGCCTACGAGCAGTACTTC.

The V and J genes are TRBV21-1 and TRBJ2-1. TRBV21-1 is shown as a pseudogene. CDR3 length equals 15 residues. The CDR3 coding sequence is TGTGCCAGCAGCAACATGGGTTCTACCCACAATGAGCAGTTCTTC. Protein product: CASSNMGSTHNEQFF.

There are a few counts of this clonotype. The chain recombines TRBV27 with TRBJ2-7; D may be TRBD1 or TRBD2 (6 bases each). This CDR3 has 15 amino acids. The germline gives CDR1 MNHEY, CDR2 SMNVEV (reference sequence). The V and J ends lost 5 bases and 2 bases respectively, with 16 bases between them. CDR3: CASSPRGTYPYEQYF. CDR3 bases: TGTGCCAGCAGTCCCCGGGGGACATATCCCTACGAGCAGTACTTC.

The J gene is TRBJ1-5, the V gene TRBV20-1; D is perhaps TRBD1 (6 bases). Per the germline V gene, CDR1 is DFQATT and CDR2 is SNEGSKA (reference sequence). CDR3 size: 12 residues. V lost 5 bases, J lost 11 bases, and 16 bases lay in between. CDR3 sequence reads: CSAGYGGAAQHF. CDR3 nucleotide sequence: TGCAGTGCTGGATACGGGGGGGCAGCCCAGCATTTT.

This clonotype appeared a few times. The chain couples TRBV29-1 to TRBJ2-1; D tentatively fits TRBD1 or TRBD2 (5 bases each). The germline V gene encodes CDR1 SQVTM and CDR2 ANQGSEA. Trimming cost V 7 bases and J 10 bases, with 14 bases left between them. CDR3 length: 11 amino acids. The CDR3 sequence: CSAGAGPEQFF. CDR3 nucleotides: TGCAGCGCCGGGGCTGGTCCGGAGCAGTTCTTC.

This clonotype was seen just once. The rearrangement joins TRBV28 to TRBJ1-4; the D is unclear. CDR3 length: 12 residues. Germline V gene sequence: CDR1 MDHEN, CDR2 SYDVKM. Deletions cut 7 bases from V and 8 bases from J, with 11 bases between. The CDR3 DNA reads TGTGCCAGCACCCACCCCGGGGAAAAACTGTTTTTT. It is translated as CASTHPGEKLFF.

The rearrangement links TRBV7-8 to TRBJ2-7, with TRBD2 matching 13 bases. From germline, CDR1 is SGHVS and CDR2 FQNEAQ. This CDR3 is built from 18 residues. Trimming cost V 5 bases and J 4 bases; bases outside gene matches: 14. CDR3 sequence reads: CASSPPGLAGDVGYEQYF. DNA of the CDR3: TGTGCCAGCAGCCCACCCGGACTAGCGGGAGATGTTGGGTACGAGCAGTACTTC.

Note on this clonotype: This may be a read error: a much more frequent sequence differs by one nucleotide. V is TRBV7-9 and J is TRBJ2-1; 14 positions match TRBD2. In germline, CDR1 is SEHNR, CDR2 FQNEAQ (reference sequence). CDR3 size: 17 residues. Trimming at V came to 1 base and at J to 8 bases, leaving 7 bases not matched to a gene. The CDR3 here is CASSLGVGTSGSDEQFF. The CDR3 DNA follows: TGTGCCAGCAGCTTAGGGGTAGGGACTAGCGGGAGCGATGAGCAGTTCTTC.

A remark on this clonotype: Relative to the germline gene, one junction end is altered; a read error may explain this. J is TRBJ2-1 and V is TRBV12-3 or TRBV12-4, with 7 bases identical to TRBD2. The CDR3 spans 16 residues. CDR3 in DNA: TGTGTCAGCAGTCCGAGCGGGGAGGGCCTCTACAATGAGCAGTTCTTC. Its protein product is CVSSPSGEGLYNEQFF.